This T cell receptor (beta chain) came from a study of blood T cell repertoires in COVID-19 (dated by TCRdb to 2020 to 2022). For the study in its entirety: The collaborator samples originated in the United States, Italy and Spain and spanned the acute and convalescent phases of COVID-19. HLA class I and class II types, where available, came from metadata supplied by the sample provider rather than from assay-based typing. Samples came from the ongoing ImmuneRACE study (first 160 participants) plus 1,254 subjects from 6 global collaborators. Subjects who had been exposed to COVID-19, were actively infected with it, or had recovered from it provided the deeply sampled blood TCRbeta repertoires that made up the dataset. The repertoires were made available in a free public database intended to serve as a resource for research on the immune response to SARS-CoV-2. The prospective study material was composed of cDNA or gDNA derived from T cells, B-cell-depleted T cells, or PBMCs. The sample metadata nearly always contained a de-identified subject ID, COVID-19 status, age in years and sex. What the study reported, not specific to this receptor: The quantity of clinical and demographic metadata differed by source and by participant and was supplied without curation.

The immunoSEQ Assay, a bias-controlled multiplex PCR, was used to amplify TCRbeta CDR3 regions from genomic DNA. As for the authors' bioinformatics: Within the assay, amplification of reference gene primers was used to estimate how many nucleated cells each sample contained. To quantify the absolute abundance of each unique TCRbeta CDR3 rearrangement, sequence reads were collapsed and filtered. For each sample, productive Simpson clonality was calculated as the square root of Simpson's diversity index across productive rearrangements. TCRdb took this table from immuneACCESS and kept in-frame rearrangements with V and J called. Such tables lack part of the clones; where checked against another copy, unresolved V genes explain under half of the gap, and the rest is unexplained. The V and J calls and clone size come from that table; D and trimming were worked out from the DNA. The sample table lists 130,000 or so clones, 88% of them with a count of one. The top ten clones comprise less than 2% of the sample.

The collaborating institutions used their own protocols to collect whole blood in K2EDTA tubes. For TCRbeta analysis, collaborators shipped samples as frozen whole blood, isolated PBMCs, or DNA extracted from either of those sample types. The germline V gene (reference sequence) provides CDR1 LNHDA and CDR2 SQIVND. V and J are truncated by 4 bases and 3 bases respectively, leaving an intervening sequence of 16 bases. Measured from the cysteine to the phenylalanine, the CDR3 is 15 residues long. The read is trimmed to its CDR3 DNA, 45 bases read in frame from base 1. To note about this clone: The specificity of this receptor is unknown. There are no base qualities to consult, and no much larger clone falls within one base.

Sequenced material: peripheral blood. This clonotype was sampled from an older woman with acute or convalescent COVID-19. The rearranged segments are TRBV19 and TRBJ2-7; possibly the D gene is TRBD2, per 6 matching bases. The nucleotides are TGTGCCAGTAGTAATATTCGGGACTCATTCTACGAGCAGTACTTC. This gives the protein CASSNIRDSFYEQYF. The CDR3 plus the reference TRBV19 and TRBJ2-7 genes for the other parts give the full variable domain: DGGITQSPKYLFRKEGQNVTLSCEQNLNHDAMYWYRQDPGQGLRLIYYSQIVNDFQKGDIAEGYSVSREKKESFPLTVTSAQKNPTAFYLCASSNIRDSFYEQYFGPGTRLTVT.